This T cell receptor beta chain was profiled in a study of T cell clonotyping in hematopoietic cell transplantation. Clones were read by immunoSEQ multiplex PCR, and TCRdb kept only the in-frame ones, dropping some. This sample has around 15,000 clones, with 95% to 98% found just once. Only one count was recorded for this clone. Germline values: CDR1 MDHEN, CDR2 SYDVKM. Trimming pared 3 bases from V and 5 bases from J, leaving 5 bases between. CDR3 length equals 11 residues. The source is a female patient aged 50-60 years who had an allogeneic stem cell transplant from an unrelated donor, so T cells may come from the graft donor. Some clones in this sample may be carry-over from other donors' samples. The sequences come from peripheral blood mononuclear cells, collected 30 days after allogeneic stem cell transplant. The V gene is TRBV28, the J gene TRBJ2-7; no clear D. The CDR3: CASSLVHEQYF. CDR3 nucleotide sequence: TGTGCCAGCAGTTTGGTACACGAGCAGTACTTC. Filled out from reference TRBV28 and TRBJ2-7, the complete variable domain reads DVKVTQSSRYLVKRTGEKVFLECVQDMDHENMFWYRQDPGLGLRLIYFSYDVKMKEKGDIPEGYSVSREKKERFSLILESASTNQTSMYLCASSLVHEQYFGPGTRLTVT.